The present T cell receptor (beta chain) was sequenced within a study of shared clonotypes between healthy human individuals. There are 13 residues in the CDR3. The germline V gene has CDR1 SEHNR and CDR2 FQNEAQ (reference sequence). The V gene lost 3 bases and the J gene lost 0 bases, with 6 bases spanning the gap. Study results and limitations: Several donors had around 5% of their naive CD4 clonotypes in common. Compared with clonotypes that all four donors shared, non-shared clonotypes had lower generation probabilities.

This clone was detected only once. Its matching antigen is unknown. The method was immunoSEQ multiplex PCR; TCRdb's version includes in-frame clones alone and lacks a portion of them. The table shows about 1.1 million clones, with about 84% occurring only once. This receptor was obtained from a man in his late teens or twenties in good health. Some clones in this sample may be carry-over from other donors' samples. J is TRBJ2-7 and V is TRBV7-9; D gene uncertain. The sequencing input was memory CD4+ T cells from PBMCs. Stated subset: CD45RA-negative fraction. The CDR3 here is CASSFPPSYEQYF. The CDR3 DNA sequence: TGTGCCAGCAGCTTCCCCCCCTCCTACGAGCAGTACTTC.